The subject of this entry is one T cell receptor beta chain. What it binds is not known. It was with a sample-barcoded 5' primer and a J-beta primer mix that a second PCR of about 7 to 12 cycles was run. TCRdb re-analysed the 5' RACE reads in MiXCR, keeping a single row per CDR3 protein. The table has roughly 800,000 distinct CDR3 sequences, 20% to 25% seen once; the top ten hold around 9.2%. These data come from a study of blood T cells in healthy people across ages. General study results and limits: Age brought a roughly linear fall in TCR beta diversity measured per million T cells. Diversity was estimated from one million T cells, and these estimates were considered underestimates.

With 7 bases removed from V and 4 bases from J, the gap between germline ends came to 13 bases. Germline CDR1 reads SEHNR; CDR2 reads FQNEAQ (reference sequence). The CDR3 covers 13 residues. These data were also reused for a study on T cells of mothers and their children. That publication notes: Three healthy Caucasian mothers and their six children were the donors. Per 15 ul, 1.5 ug of RNA was used, with all extracted RNA going into cDNA synthesis.

This clonotype originated in a boy between 10 and 17 years old in good health. V and J are TRBV7-9 and TRBJ2-5; D is uncertain. The sequencing input was blood. This chain's CDR3 is CASTPTLRETQYF. In DNA, the CDR3 is TGTGCCAGCACCCCGACCCTACGAGAGACCCAGTACTTC.